This T cell receptor beta chain is drawn from a study of T cells in Graves' hyperthyroidism and ophthalmopathy. Criteria for exclusion of patients were uncontrolled infection, other autoimmune disease, pregnancy or lactation. As to this clonotype: What it recognizes is unknown.

Study results and caveats: Most clonotypes expanded in the thyroid (above 0.001) were also present in blood.

TCR beta CDR3 regions were amplified from RNA. Researchers ran a first-round RT-PCR on the TCR CDR3 using the HTBI primer set. A single record per CDR3 protein comes from TCRdb applying MiXCR to the multiplex PCR reads. The sample yields roughly 500,000 distinct CDR3 sequences, roughly 46% seen once. The CDR3 consists of 14 residues. The trim removed 6 bases at V and 4 bases at J, leaving 8 bases unmatched. The sequencing input was peripheral blood or thyroid tissue (not recorded which). The chain recombines TRBV12-3 or TRBV12-4 with TRBJ2-5; 7 bases are shared with TRBD1. This TCR was recovered from an adult woman with Graves' disease, either hyperthyroidism or ophthalmopathy (not recorded which). CDR3 sequence: CASRPGTAAETQYF. CDR3 nucleotides: TGTGCCAGCAGACCAGGGACAGCCGCAGAGACCCAGTACTTC.